These 21 T cell receptor beta chains originate from one sample sequenced in a study of PD-1 blockade in classical Hodgkin lymphoma. Here immunoSEQ multiplex PCR was the method, and the copy in TCRdb shows in-frame clones only, minus some. The sample includes approximately 96,000 clones, around 93% seen only once; the top ten take around 2%. Time point in this sample: cycle 4 day 1 (C4D1), after six to seven weeks of nivolumab. Every patient relapsed after autologous stem cell transplantation, and brentuximab vedotin exposure varied. This specimen was peripheral blood mononuclear cells (PBMCs), taken before the fourth cycle of nivolumab. The receptors stem from a human donor with classical Hodgkin lymphoma.

V gene TRBV27 combines with J gene TRBJ1-1, with D possibly matching TRBD1 (6 bases). The CDR3 is made up of 14 amino acids. The germline CDR1 and CDR2 sequences are MNHEY and SMNVEV (reference sequence). The germline V and J ends were trimmed by 2 bases and 5 bases, with 12 bases remaining between them. The CDR3 DNA follows: TGTGCCAGCAGTTTAACCAGGGGCAGGACTGAAGCTTTCTTT. Encoded protein: CASSLTRGRTEAFF.

The chain links TRBV7-3 to TRBJ2-1; 8 positions match TRBD2. The CDR3 consists of 16 residues. V trimming: 1 base; J trimming: 7 bases; junction bases outside the gene matches: 9. The germline V gene encodes CDR1 SGHTA and CDR2 FQGTGA. The CDR3 spells CASSLSLIAGKNEQFF. DNA for the CDR3: TGTGCCAGCAGCTTAAGTTTAATAGCGGGGAAGAATGAGCAGTTCTTC.

The chain recombines TRBV28 with TRBJ1-5; D is unclear. V gave up 5 bases and J gave up 2 bases, with 22 bases separating them. CDR1 MDHEN and CDR2 SYDVKM come from the germline V gene. This CDR3 has 18 amino acids. The DNA for the CDR3 is TGTGCCAGCAGTCTCCGTCCCCGGAGCAGGAACGGCAATCAGCCCCAGCATTTT. Its translation is CASSLRPRSRNGNQPQHF.

Only one count was recorded for this clone. The chain couples TRBV28 to TRBJ1-2, with D unresolved. Trimming stripped 5 bases from V and 4 bases from J, with 14 bases between. The CDR3 covers 14 residues. CDR1 is MDHEN, CDR2 SYDVKM, per germline. CDR3 amino acids: CASSASPLFYGYTF. DNA of the CDR3: TGTGCCAGCAGTGCATCTCCTCTCTTCTATGGCTACACCTTC.

The chain recombines TRBV5-4 with TRBJ2-1; 12 nucleotides line up with TRBD1. Germline lookup yields CDR1 SGHNT and CDR2 YYREEE (reference sequence). V dropped 4 bases and J dropped 5; count of bases not matched to a gene: 4. The CDR3 totals 15 residues. CDR3 DNA sequence: TGTGCCAGCAGCAGGGACAGGGGGCTGAACAATGAGCAGTTCTTC. It yields the protein CASSRDRGLNNEQFF.

The chain links TRBV27 to TRBJ2-2, with 14 bases matching TRBD2. The junction had 4 bases not matched to a gene; V was cut back by 5 bases and J by 5 bases. The CDR3 extends over 16 amino acids. Germline assignment: CDR1 MNHEY and CDR2 SMNVEV (reference sequence). This CDR3 is CASSPGLAGVTGELFF. The CDR3 DNA reads as TGTGCCAGCAGTCCGGGACTAGCGGGAGTTACCGGGGAGCTGTTTTTT.

The chain uses TRBV30 and TRBJ1-2; D ambiguous. The CDR3 is made up of 13 amino acids. V dropped 4 bases and J dropped 4 bases, with 13 bases sitting between them. Germline V gene sequence: CDR1 GTSNPN, CDR2 SVGIG (reference sequence). The CDR3 is CAWNPGSRYGYTF. The DNA of the CDR3 is TGTGCCTGGAACCCCGGCTCCCGCTATGGCTACACCTTC.

This sequence joins TRBV18 and TRBJ2-7, with 8 bases aligning to TRBD1. From germline, CDR1 is KGHSH and CDR2 LQKENI. The trim removed 6 bases at V and 5 bases at J, leaving 6 bases unmatched. CDR3 length equals 13 residues. In nucleotides, the CDR3 is TGTGCCAGCTCCTTGACAGGGGCCAACGAGCAGTACTTC. This translates into CASSLTGANEQYF.

V usage is TRBV29-1 and J usage is TRBJ2-7; 8 bases line up with TRBD2. This CDR3 has 12 amino acids. Germline CDR1 reads SQVTM; CDR2 reads ANQGSEA. V trimming: 4 bases; J trimming: 1 base; junction bases outside the gene matches: 0. CDR3 bases: TGCAGCGTTGCGGGGGGGTCCTACGAGCAGTACTTC. Protein sequence: CSVAGGSYEQYF.

CDR3 amino acids: CASSHTLHQTDTQYF. The CDR3 nucleotides are TGTGCCAGCAGTCATACTCTACACCAGACAGATACGCAGTATTTT. The chain couples TRBV6-6 to TRBJ2-3, with D unresolved. V was shortened by 5 bases and J by 3 bases, with 15 bases between the two germline ends. Per germline, CDR1 MNHNY and CDR2 SVGAGI (reference sequence). This CDR3 has 15 residues.

The chain recombines TRBV7-3 with TRBJ1-2; the match to TRBD1 covers 12 bases. V lost 5 bases, J lost 13 bases, and 11 bases stayed unmatched. Germline V gene data show CDR1 as SGHTA and CDR2 as FQGTGA. The CDR3 runs 14 residues. CDR3 DNA sequence: TGTGCCAGCAGCCATCCGCCGGGACAGGGGGCAGTCACCTTC. This codes for CASSHPPGQGAVTF.

This chain joins TRBV27 and TRBJ2-7, with 8 bases matching TRBD1. This CDR3 has 13 residues. Per the germline V gene, CDR1 is MNHEY and CDR2 is SMNVEV (reference sequence). Germline trimming cut 0 bases from V and 5 bases from J; bases unmatched to any gene: 0. The CDR3 DNA follows: TGTGCCAGCAGTTTATCGGGACAGGACGAGCAGTACTTC. Translating it yields CASSLSGQDEQYF.

The J gene is TRBJ2-7, the V gene TRBV7-2; 9 nucleotides align to TRBD1. Germline V gives CDR1 SGHTA, CDR2 FQGNSA. The CDR3 consists of 15 residues. V lost 4 bases and J lost 9; bases outside the gene matches: 13. The CDR3 coding sequence is TGTGCCAGCAGCTACACTACAGGGGGCGCTTATGTGCAGTACTTC. Its translation is CASSYTTGGAYVQYF.

J is TRBJ1-1 and V is TRBV12-5; 7 positions match TRBD1. V shed 1 base, J shed 1 base, and the junction held 0 bases outside the gene matches. Germline V lookup: CDR1 LGHNT, CDR2 FRNRAP. CDR3 size: 14 residues. This CDR3 reads CASGLGTGNTEAFF. CDR3 nucleotides: TGTGCTAGTGGTTTGGGGACAGGGAACACTGAAGCTTTCTTT. The full variable domain, in which reference TRBV12-5 and TRBJ1-1 provide the parts outside the CDR3, is DARVTQTPRHKVTEMGQEVTMRCQPILGHNTVFWYRQTMMQGLELLAYFRNRAPLDDSGMPKDRFSAEMPDATLATLKIQPSEPRDSAVYFCASGLGTGNTEAFFGQGTRLTVV.

This clone is deemed medium-sized. This rearrangement joins TRBV10-1 to TRBJ2-7, with TRBD1 as a possible D gene (6 bases). Per germline, CDR1 WNHNN and CDR2 SYGVQD (reference sequence). The CDR3 has 14 residues. V dropped 2 bases and J dropped 4 bases, with 12 bases sitting between them. CDR3 coding DNA: TGCGCCAGCAGTGAGAAGCAGGGGTTTTACGAGCAGTACTTC. Translated, it gives CASSEKQGFYEQYF.

The chain links TRBV27 to TRBJ1-5, with 12 bases matching TRBD1. J was trimmed by 6 bases and V by 5 bases; bases with no gene match: 2. Germline values: CDR1 MNHEY, CDR2 SMNVEV (reference sequence). The CDR3 has 14 residues. CDR3 coding DNA: TGTGCCAGCAGTGGGACAGGGGGCTCTCAGCCCCAGCATTTT. Translating it yields CASSGTGGSQPQHF.

This clone has a single count. The chain couples TRBV27 to TRBJ1-2; D call uncertain. The CDR3 consists of 15 residues. Germline CDR1 and CDR2: MNHEY and SMNVEV (reference sequence). Deletions cut 2 bases from V and 1 base from J, with 11 bases between. This CDR3 is CASSLGNPFNYGYTF. CDR3 bases: TGTGCCAGCAGTTTAGGAAATCCCTTTAACTATGGCTACACCTTC.

The rearrangement joins TRBV11-3 to TRBJ2-5, with D unresolved. In germline, CDR1 is SGHNT, CDR2 YENEEA. The germline V and J ends were trimmed by 5 bases and 5 bases, with 9 bases remaining between them. This CDR3 comprises 12 residues. The CDR3 here is CASSLVGETQYF. CDR3 nucleotide sequence: TGTGCCAGCAGCCTCGTAGGTGAGACCCAGTACTTC. Combining the CDR3 with reference TRBV11-3 and TRBJ2-5 gives the whole variable domain EAGVVQSPRYKIIEKKQPVAFWCNPISGHNTLYWYLQNLGQGPELLIRYENEEAVDDSQLPKDRFSAERLKGVDSTLKIQPAELGDSAVYLCASSLVGETQYFGPGTRLLVL.

This chain connects TRBV6-1 to TRBJ2-7; no definite D call. V was cut by 2 bases and J by 0 bases, with 8 bases left in between. Germline V gene lookup returns CDR1 MNHNS and CDR2 SASEGT. This CDR3 region has 14 residues. The CDR3 spells CASSELRTSYEQYF. CDR3 in DNA: TGTGCCAGCAGTGAACTCAGGACCTCCTACGAGCAGTACTTC.

This clone appeared once. The V and J genes are TRBV28 and TRBJ2-1; D is uncertain. Trimming left V 2 bases short and J 4 bases short, with 3 bases between. This CDR3 spans 12 amino acids. Germline CDR1 reads MDHEN; CDR2 reads SYDVKM. CDR3 in amino acids: CASSLEYNEQFF. The CDR3 coding sequence is TGTGCCAGCAGTTTAGAATACAATGAGCAGTTCTTC.

This chain joins TRBV10-3 and TRBJ1-2, with 10 bases lining up with TRBD1. CDR3 size: 14 residues. Losses at the gene ends were 2 bases for V and 7 bases for J; bases not matched to a gene: 4. Germline CDR1 is ENHRY and CDR2 is SYGVKD. The CDR3 nucleotides are TGTGCCATCAGTGAGGCGACAGGGGGCGGTGGCTACACCTTC. Translated, it gives CAISEATGGGGYTF.